This entry features one T cell receptor (beta chain) sequence. This sample is part of a study of Ad26.COV2.S vaccination and SARS-CoV-2 variants. Study in general: The authors gave Ad26.COV2.S intramuscularly, either once or twice 56 days apart.

The treatment here: some 20 received Ad26.COV2.S at low or high dose, single or two shots; 5 received placebo; per-sample allocation not given. Sampling occurred on day 63 after the first vaccine or placebo injection. The CDR3 sequence is 14 residues long. CDR1 MDHEN and CDR2 SYDVKM come from the germline V gene. Trimming removed 5 bases at V and 2 bases at J, with 12 bases between. Repertoires were generated with immunoSEQ multiplex PCR, while TCRdb's copy carries only in-frame clones and drops some. Among 440,000 or so clones, around 91% were seen once, and the ten largest hold more than 3.5%. The receptor was isolated from a person between 18 and 65 years old who received the Ad26.COV2.S COVID-19 vaccine or a placebo. The sample in question was peripheral blood, obtained in a trial of Ad26.COV2.S vaccine versus placebo. The chain recombines TRBV28 with TRBJ1-2, with D tentatively TRBD1 (6 bases). In nucleotides, the CDR3 is TGTGCCAGCAGTACGGGGGCCCTGAACTATGGCTACACCTTC. Translating it yields CASSTGALNYGYTF.